This T cell receptor (beta chain) originates from a study of Ad26.COV2.S vaccination and SARS-CoV-2 variants. The treatment is: 15 to 20 received Ad26.COV2.S at low or high dose, single or two shots; about 5 received placebo; per-sample allocation not given. The study sampled participants on day 63 after the first vaccine or placebo injection. Clones were read by immunoSEQ multiplex PCR, and TCRdb kept only the in-frame ones, dropping some. The repertoire consists of about 350,000 clones, with around 88% occurring once and the leading ten covering around 5%. CDR3 size: 14 residues. Trimming pared 5 bases from V and 2 bases from J, leaving 13 bases between. The germline V gene has CDR1 SGHRS and CDR2 YFSETQ.

The source was peripheral blood, collected in a trial of Ad26.COV2.S vaccine versus placebo. This clonotype originated in a person aged 18 to 59 who received the Ad26.COV2.S COVID-19 vaccine or a placebo. The chain combines TRBV5-1 with TRBJ2-5, with D tentatively TRBD1 (6 bases). The CDR3 here is CASRLQGQQETQYF. Written as DNA, the CDR3 is TGCGCCAGCAGGCTACAAGGACAGCAAGAGACCCAGTACTTC.